These T cell receptor beta chains were read from a single sample in a study of blood T cell repertoires in COVID-19. Repertoires were generated with immunoSEQ multiplex PCR, while TCRdb's copy carries only in-frame clones and drops some. The table lists 250,000 or so clones, approximately 85% of them singletons, with about 0.8% in the top ten. Sequencing was carried out using peripheral blood. These receptor sequences come from a woman aged 25 to 39 with acute or convalescent COVID-19. The CDR3 runs from the conserved cysteine through the conserved F or W. Fields, in order: V gene, clone size, D gene, J gene, CDR3 protein, CDR3 DNA. A D gene is named only where the DNA matches it firmly. Not every row has a clone size; where given, it reads once, few, many or a size class.

TRBV12-3/TRBV12-4	NA	NA	TRBJ1-1	CASSLQYTEAFF	TGTGCCAGCAGCTTGCAGTACACTGAAGCTTTCTTT
TRBV5-6	NA	TRBD1	TRBJ1-2	CASSLSTGERGYGYTF	TGTGCCAGCAGCTTGTCAACAGGGGAACGGGGCTATGGCTACACCTTC
TRBV5-1	NA	NA	TRBJ1-2	CASSKDSLSYGYTF	TGCGCCAGCAGCAAGGACAGTCTTTCCTATGGCTACACCTTC
TRBV27	NA	TRBD1	TRBJ2-7	CASSLLDRGYEQYF	TGTGCCAGCAGTTTACTCGACAGGGGTTACGAGCAGTACTTC
TRBV21-1	once	NA	TRBJ2-5	CASSKWGEPRPYQETQYF	TGTGCCAGCAGCAAATGGGGGGAACCCAGACCGTACCAAGAGACCCAGTACTTC
TRBV5-4	NA	TRBD2	TRBJ2-1	CASSSTLGVAGGYNEQFF	TGTGCCAGCAGCTCGACCCTCGGGGTAGCGGGGGGCTACAATGAGCAGTTCTTC
TRBV7-9	NA	TRBD1	TRBJ2-2	CASRANRGLNTGELFF	TGTGCCAGCAGGGCCAACAGGGGTTTGAACACCGGGGAGCTGTTTTTT
TRBV6-4	NA	TRBD1	TRBJ2-6	CASSGQGAGANVLTF	TGTGCCAGCAGTGGACAGGGGGCTGGGGCCAACGTCCTGACTTTC
TRBV4-3	NA	TRBD2	TRBJ2-7	CASSQGGSGRYEQYF	TGCGCCAGCAGCCAAGGTGGTAGCGGGAGATACGAGCAGTACTTC
TRBV7-9	NA	NA	TRBJ2-7	CASSSNPGYEQYF	TGTGCCAGCAGCTCCAACCCAGGATATGAGCAGTACTTC
TRBV28	NA	NA	TRBJ2-5	CASSDYQETQYF	TGTGCCAGCAGCGACTACCAAGAGACCCAGTACTTC
TRBV29-1	NA	TRBD2	TRBJ2-1	CSVEGTSGGREFF	TGCAGCGTTGAGGGGACTAGCGGCGGACGAGAGTTCTTC
TRBV11-2	NA	TRBD1	TRBJ2-1	CASSRQGNNEQFF	TGTGCCAGCAGCCGACAGGGGAACAATGAGCAGTTCTTC
TRBV12-3/TRBV12-4	NA	NA	TRBJ1-6	CASSFRQPPLHF	TGTGCCAGCAGTTTCAGACAGCCACCCCTCCACTTT
TRBV9	few	TRBD1	TRBJ2-2	CASSYPGQGRNTGELFF	TGTGCCAGCAGCTACCCGGGACAGGGACGTAACACCGGGGAGCTGTTTTTT
TRBV19	NA	NA	TRBJ2-1	CASSIASRNEQFF	TGTGCCAGTAGTATAGCGTCTAGAAATGAGCAGTTCTTC
TRBV28	NA	NA	TRBJ1-2	CASSLPDSYGYTF	TGTGCCAGCAGTTTACCCGACAGCTATGGCTACACCTTC
TRBV7-9	few	TRBD1	TRBJ1-1	CASSQDRGSPFAFF	TGTGCCAGCAGCCAAGACAGGGGCAGTCCCTTCGCTTTCTTT
TRBV11-3	NA	TRBD1	TRBJ2-7	CASSLNLGARGHEQYF	TGTGCCAGCAGCTTAAATCTGGGGGCCAGGGGGCACGAGCAGTACTTC
TRBV7-2	NA	NA	TRBJ2-1	CASRRSEYNEQFF	TGTGCCAGCAGACGGAGCGAGTACAATGAGCAGTTCTTC
TRBV30	NA	NA	TRBJ1-6	CAWSRGTRSYNSPLHF	TGTGCCTGGAGCCGGGGGACCCGCTCCTATAATTCACCCCTCCACTTT
TRBV3-1/TRBV3-2	once	TRBD1	TRBJ2-6	CASSQDLTGQGSGANVLTF	TGTGCCAGCAGCCAAGATTTAACGGGACAGGGTTCTGGGGCCAACGTCCTGACTTTC
TRBV29-1	once	NA	TRBJ2-7	CSVCDSSYEQYF	TGCAGCGTTTGCGACAGCTCCTACGAGCAGTACTTC